These T cell receptor beta chains were read from a single sample in a study of Graves' ophthalmopathy and Graves' hyperthyroidism. In TCRdb, the multiplex PCR reads were re-called with MiXCR into one record per CDR3 protein. This sample yields roughly 400,000 distinct CDR3 sequences, of which roughly 15% are seen a single time; roughly 7% belongs to the top ten. The sample consisted of peripheral blood. The receptors originated from a young woman with stable Graves' hyperthyroidism. Each CDR3 is given with its conserved first and last residue. Fields, in order: J gene, V gene, CDR3 length, clone size, D gene, CDR3 protein, CDR3 DNA. The D gene is left open where the match is weak. Clone sizes are given selectively: once, few, many, or a class where the clone is expanded.

>TRBJ2-5|TRBV19|16|-|-
CASSIISSHNQETQYF
TGTGCCAGTAGTATAATCTCGAGCCATAACCAAGAGACCCAGTACTTC
>TRBJ1-5|TRBV6-2/TRBV6-3|16|many|-
CASSYERTASNQPQHF
TGTGCCAGCAGTTACGAGCGGACAGCTAGCAATCAGCCCCAGCATTTT
>TRBJ2-7|TRBV12-3/TRBV12-4|16|-|-
CASSPLFTGQSYEQYF
TGTGCCAGCAGCCCTCTGTTCACTGGACAGTCCTACGAGCAGTACTTC
>TRBJ1-3|TRBV29-1|14|many|TRBD1
CSVEDRRSGNTIYF
TGCAGCGTCGAGGACAGGCGCTCTGGAAACACCATATATTTT
>TRBJ2-7|TRBV27|13|many|-
CASSLWAADEQYF
TGTGCCAGCAGTTTATGGGCTGCCGACGAGCAGTACTTC
>TRBJ2-5|TRBV12-3/TRBV12-4|11|many|-
CASRSTETQYF
TGTGCCAGCCGGAGCACGGAGACCCAGTACTTC
>TRBJ2-7|TRBV11-2|16|many|TRBD1
CASRSPRGPGSYEQYF
TGTGCCAGCAGGTCCCCCAGGGGGCCTGGCTCCTACGAGCAGTACTTC
>TRBJ2-2|TRBV5-1|13|many|-
CASSLVVTGELFF
TGTGCCAGCAGCTTAGTAGTCACCGGGGAGCTGTTTTTT
>TRBJ2-2|TRBV6-2/TRBV6-3|15|many|TRBD2
CASSYDTSDTGELFF
TGTGCCAGCAGTTACGATACTAGCGACACCGGGGAGCTGTTTTTT
>TRBJ1-1|TRBV20-1|16|many|-
CSARDVRTEVVEYAFF
TGCAGTGCTAGAGATGTCCGGACGGAAGTTGTAGAGTATGCTTTCTTT
>TRBJ2-2|TRBV6-1|13|-|-
CASSEGEAGELFF
TGTGCCAGCAGTGAAGGGGAGGCCGGGGAGCTGTTTTTT
>TRBJ2-7|TRBV7-8|13|many|-
CASSLSLSYEQYF
TGTGCCAGCAGCCTTAGCCTCTCCTACGAGCAGTACTTC
>TRBJ2-7|TRBV28|11|many|-
CASSTGYEQYF
TGTGCCAGCAGTACAGGCTACGAGCAGTACTTC
>TRBJ1-1|TRBV11-2|12|many|-
CASSFGSSEAFF
TGTGCCAGCAGCTTCGGGAGTTCTGAAGCTTTCTTT
>TRBJ2-5|TRBV7-9|15|few|-
CASSLPSGQQETQYF
TGTGCCAGCAGCTTACCATCAGGACAGCAAGAGACCCAGTACTTC
>TRBJ1-1|TRBV4-1|17|-|TRBD1
CASSPGGFQGADTEAFF
TGCGCCAGCAGCCCCGGGGGGTTCCAGGGGGCGGACACTGAAGCTTTCTTT
>TRBJ2-5|TRBV12-3/TRBV12-4|13|few|-
CASSSENQETQYF
TGTGCCAGCAGTTCGGAGAATCAAGAGACCCAGTACTTC
>TRBJ1-1|TRBV29-1|14|many|-
CSVVRAVMNTEAFF
TGCAGCGTTGTCCGGGCCGTTATGAACACTGAAGCTTTCTTT
>TRBJ2-5|TRBV5-5|11|-|-
CASRDPGLTYF
TGCGCCAGCAGGGACCCCGGGCTTACGTACTTC
>TRBJ2-7|TRBV4-1|14|few|-
CASSQVFKNYEQYF
TGCGCCAGCAGCCAAGTTTTCAAAAACTACGAGCAGTACTTC